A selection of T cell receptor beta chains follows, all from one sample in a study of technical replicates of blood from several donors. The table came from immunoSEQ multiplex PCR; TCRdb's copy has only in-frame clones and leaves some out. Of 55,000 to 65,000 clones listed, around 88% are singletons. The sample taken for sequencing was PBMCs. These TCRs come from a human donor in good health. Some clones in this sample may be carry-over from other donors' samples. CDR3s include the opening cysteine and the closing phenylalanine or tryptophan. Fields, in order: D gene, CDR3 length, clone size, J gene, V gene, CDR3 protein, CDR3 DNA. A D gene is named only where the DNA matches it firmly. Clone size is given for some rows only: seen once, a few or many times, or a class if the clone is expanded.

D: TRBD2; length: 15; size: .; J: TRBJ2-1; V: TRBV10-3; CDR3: CAIRGTSGLYNEQFF; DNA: TGTGCCATCAGGGGGACTAGCGGACTGTACAATGAGCAGTTCTTC
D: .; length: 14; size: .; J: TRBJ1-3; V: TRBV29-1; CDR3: CSVRTGGTGNTIYF; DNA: TGCAGCGTTCGGACGGGAGGAACTGGAAACACCATATATTTT
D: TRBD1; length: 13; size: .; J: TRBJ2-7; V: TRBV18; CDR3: CASGRDRGYEQYF; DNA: TGTGCCAGCGGACGGGACAGGGGCTACGAGCAGTACTTC
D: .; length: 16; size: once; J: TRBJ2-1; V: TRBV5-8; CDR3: CASSLAILSSYNEQFF; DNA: TGTGCCAGCAGCTTGGCGATACTAAGCTCCTACAATGAGCAGTTCTTC
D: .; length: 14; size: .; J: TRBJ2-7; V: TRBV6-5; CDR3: CASSYSYGSYEQYF; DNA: TGTGCCAGCAGTTACTCGTATGGCAGCTACGAGCAGTACTTC
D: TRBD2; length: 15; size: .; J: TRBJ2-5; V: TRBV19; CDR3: CASRVASGRDETQYF; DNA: TGTGCCAGTAGAGTCGCTAGCGGGAGGGATGAGACCCAGTACTTC
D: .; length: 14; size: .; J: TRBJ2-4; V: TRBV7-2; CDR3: CASSLVRRWGIQYF; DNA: TGTGCCAGCAGCTTAGTTAGGAGGTGGGGCATTCAGTACTTC
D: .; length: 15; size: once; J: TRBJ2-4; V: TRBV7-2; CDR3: CASSLGGAAKNIQYF; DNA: TGTGCCAGCAGCTTGGGGGGTGCAGCCAAAAACATTCAGTACTTC
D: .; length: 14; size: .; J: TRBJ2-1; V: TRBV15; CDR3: CATSREVIPNEQFF; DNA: TGTGCCACCAGCAGGGAGGTGATTCCCAATGAGCAGTTCTTC
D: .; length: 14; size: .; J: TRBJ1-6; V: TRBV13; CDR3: CASSPWGGNSPLHF; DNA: TGTGCCAGCAGCCCTTGGGGGGGGAATTCACCCCTCCACTTT
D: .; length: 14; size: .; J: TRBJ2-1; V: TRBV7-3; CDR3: CASSLAGAYNEQFF; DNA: TGTGCCAGCAGCTTAGCGGGGGCGTACAATGAGCAGTTCTTC
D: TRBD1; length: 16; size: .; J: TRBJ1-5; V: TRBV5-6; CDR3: CASSLGDRSGNQPQHF; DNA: TGTGCCAGCAGCTTAGGGGACAGGTCTGGCAATCAGCCCCAGCATTTT
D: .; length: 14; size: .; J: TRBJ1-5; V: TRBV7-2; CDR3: CASSSDRINQPQHF; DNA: TGTGCCAGCAGCTCCGACAGAATCAATCAGCCCCAGCATTTT
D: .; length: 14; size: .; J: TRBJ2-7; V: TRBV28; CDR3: CASSLPTRSYEQYF; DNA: TGTGCCAGCAGTTTACCTACCCGCTCCTACGAGCAGTACTTC
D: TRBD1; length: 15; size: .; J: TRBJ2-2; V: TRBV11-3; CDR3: CASSRGQGGTGELFF; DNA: TGTGCCAGCAGCCGGGGACAGGGGGGCACCGGGGAGCTGTTTTTT
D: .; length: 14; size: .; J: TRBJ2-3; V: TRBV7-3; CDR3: CASSQGLPTDTQYF; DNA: TGTGCCAGCAGCCAAGGACTACCTACGGATACGCAGTATTTT
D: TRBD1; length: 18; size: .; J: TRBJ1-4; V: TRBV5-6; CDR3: CASSFGFGQGAIREKLFF; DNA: TGTGCCAGCAGCTTCGGCTTTGGACAGGGGGCGATAAGGGAAAAACTGTTTTTT
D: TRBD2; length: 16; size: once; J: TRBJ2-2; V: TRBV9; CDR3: CASSVAPGGLGGELFF; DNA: TGTGCCAGCAGCGTAGCCCCGGGGGGGCTTGGCGGGGAGCTGTTTTTT
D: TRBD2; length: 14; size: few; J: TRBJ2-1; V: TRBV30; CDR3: CAWSGLAEYNEQFF; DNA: TGTGCCTGGAGCGGACTAGCGGAATACAATGAACAGTTCTTC
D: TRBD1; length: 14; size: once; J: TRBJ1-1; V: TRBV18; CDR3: CASSAGTGGTEAFF; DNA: TGTGCCAGCTCAGCCGGGACAGGGGGCACTGAAGCTTTCTTT
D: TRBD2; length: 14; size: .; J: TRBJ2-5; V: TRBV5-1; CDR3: CASKVSGGLGTQYF; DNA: TGCGCCAGCAAAGTTAGCGGGGGACTTGGGACCCAGTACTTC
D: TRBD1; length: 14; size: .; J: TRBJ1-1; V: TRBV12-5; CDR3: CASGLVGQGTEAFF; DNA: TGTGCTAGTGGTTTGGTAGGACAGGGCACTGAAGCTTTCTTT
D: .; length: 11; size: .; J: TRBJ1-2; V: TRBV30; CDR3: CAWSGGEGYTF; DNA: TGTGCCTGGAGTGGGGGGGAAGGCTACACCTTC
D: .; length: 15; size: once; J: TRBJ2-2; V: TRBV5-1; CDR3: CASSLGPQGTGELFF; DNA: TGCGCCAGCAGCCTGGGACCGCAGGGAACCGGGGAGCTGTTTTTT
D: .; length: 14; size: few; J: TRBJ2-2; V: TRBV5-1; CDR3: CASSLTSRGSELFF; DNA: TGCGCCAGCAGCTTGACTAGCCGAGGATCGGAGCTGTTTTTT
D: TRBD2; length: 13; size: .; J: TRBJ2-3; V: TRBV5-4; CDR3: CASSGSSGGTEYF; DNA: TGTGCCAGCAGCGGAAGTAGCGGGGGAACAGAGTATTTT
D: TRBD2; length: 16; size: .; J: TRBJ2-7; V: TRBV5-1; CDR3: CASSLKGLGGSNEQYF; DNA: TGCGCCAGCAGCTTGAAGGGACTAGGGGGATCAAACGAGCAGTACTTC